The 4 T cell receptor beta chains presented below share a single source sample, sequenced in a study of T cell responses to AZD1222 COVID-19 vaccine. Here immunoSEQ multiplex PCR was the method, and the copy in TCRdb shows in-frame clones only, minus some. The data show fewer than 200,000 clones, around 94% seen once. This specimen consisted of peripheral blood, obtained on day 0 of AZD1222 vaccination. The source of these receptors is an adult in good health.

The V call is TRBV10-3, the J call TRBJ1-1; the D is unclear. Trimming cost V 9 bases and J 0 bases, with 11 bases left between them. This CDR3 region has 13 residues. CDR1 and CDR2 (germline): ENHRY, SYGVKD. Here the CDR3 reads CAIHSSMNTEAFF. The CDR3 DNA sequence: TGTGCCATACACAGTAGCATGAACACTGAAGCTTTCTTT.

The V call is TRBV5-4, the J call TRBJ2-7; 7 positions agree with TRBD2. The germline V gene encodes CDR1 SGHNT and CDR2 YYREEE (reference sequence). The CDR3 spans 14 residues. Unmatched junction bases numbered 7, after V lost 2 bases and J lost 5 bases. Here the CDR3 reads CASSFLAETNEQYF. The CDR3 DNA follows: TGTGCCAGCAGCTTCCTAGCGGAAACCAACGAGCAGTACTTC.

V gene TRBV11-1 combines with J gene TRBJ1-1, with TRBD1 matching over 9 bases. Germline V gene sequence: CDR1 SGHAT, CDR2 FQDESV (reference sequence). The trim removed 5 bases at V and 4 bases at J, leaving 8 bases unmatched. The CDR3 is made up of 15 amino acids. CDR3 coding DNA: TGTGCCAGCAGCGGAGGGACAGGGAGGGGCACTGAAGCTTTCTTT. Protein: CASSGGTGRGTEAFF.

V usage is TRBV18 and J usage is TRBJ2-1, with 11 bases fitting TRBD2. Germline V gene sequence: CDR1 KGHSH, CDR2 LQKENI. V was pared by 5 bases and J by 5 bases, with 8 bases of the junction left unmatched. This CDR3 comprises 16 residues. DNA for the CDR3: TGTGCCAGCTCAGTCTCGACTAGCGGGGCAAACAATGAGCAGTTCTTC. Translating it yields CASSVSTSGANNEQFF.